Described below is a single T cell receptor beta chain sequence and its context. The sample is drawn from a study of PD-L1 blockade in urothelial cancer. The wider study: About 85% of the 29 patients were men with bladder-origin urothelial cancer.

Stated time point: pretreatment peripheral blood. Some clones are missing from TCRdb's copy, which holds only in-frame ones; the method was immunoSEQ multiplex PCR. The sample holds around 57,000 clones, roughly 77% seen once. The length of the CDR3 is 14 residues. The ends lost 4 bases at V and 2 bases at J; junction bases unmatched: 4. Germline V CDR1 and CDR2: SEHNR, FQNEAQ (reference sequence). V is TRBV7-9 and J is TRBJ2-5; 7 bases map to TRBD1. This clonotype was sampled from a man aged 70-80 years with urothelial cancer. Sequencing used PBMCs, obtained around atezolizumab (anti-PD-L1) treatment. This CDR3 reads CASSSTGKQETQYF. The CDR3 DNA reads TGTGCCAGCAGCTCGACAGGGAAACAAGAGACCCAGTACTTC.